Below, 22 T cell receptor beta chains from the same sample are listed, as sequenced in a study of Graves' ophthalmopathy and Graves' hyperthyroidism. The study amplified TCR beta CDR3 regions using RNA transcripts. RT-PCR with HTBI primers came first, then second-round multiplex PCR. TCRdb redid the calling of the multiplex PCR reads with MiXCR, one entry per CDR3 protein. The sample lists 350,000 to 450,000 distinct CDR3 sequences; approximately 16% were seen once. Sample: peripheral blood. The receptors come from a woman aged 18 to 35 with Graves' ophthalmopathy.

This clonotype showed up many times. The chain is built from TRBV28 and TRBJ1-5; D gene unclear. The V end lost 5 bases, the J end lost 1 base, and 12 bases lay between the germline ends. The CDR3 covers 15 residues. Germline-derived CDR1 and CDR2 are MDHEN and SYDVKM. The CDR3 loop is CASSPSITSNQPQHF. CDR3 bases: TGTGCCAGCAGTCCCTCGATTACGAGCAATCAGCCCCAGCATTTT.

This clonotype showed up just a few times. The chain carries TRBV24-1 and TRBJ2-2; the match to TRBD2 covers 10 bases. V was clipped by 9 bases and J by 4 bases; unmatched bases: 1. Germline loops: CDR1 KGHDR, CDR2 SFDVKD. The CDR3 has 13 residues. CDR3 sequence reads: CATEREGTGELFF. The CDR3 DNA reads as TGTGCCACCGAGCGGGAGGGCACCGGGGAGCTGTTTTTT.

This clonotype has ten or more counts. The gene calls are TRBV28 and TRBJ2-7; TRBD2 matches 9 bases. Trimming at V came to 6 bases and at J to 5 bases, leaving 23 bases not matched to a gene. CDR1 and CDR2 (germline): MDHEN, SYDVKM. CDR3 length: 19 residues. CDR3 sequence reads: CASSAGGLAGFQFFHEQYF. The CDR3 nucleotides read TGTGCCAGCAGCGCGGGAGGCCTAGCGGGGTTCCAATTCTTCCACGAGCAGTACTTC.

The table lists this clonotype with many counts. CDR3 in DNA: TGTGCCAGCAGCTTAGGGCAGGGGGCCACCGGGGAGCTGTTTTTT. Its translation: CASSLGQGATGELFF. This rearrangement joins TRBV11-2 to TRBJ2-2; 8 bases agree with TRBD1. This CDR3 comprises 15 residues. The germline gives CDR1 SGHAT, CDR2 FQNNGV. With V trimmed by 1 base and J by 4 bases, 2 bases remained unmatched. The variable domain in full, completed from reference TRBV11-2 and TRBJ2-2, reads EAGVAQSPRYKIIEKRQSVAFWCNPISGHATLYWYQQILGQGPKLLIQFQNNGVVDDSQLPKDRFSAERLKGVDSTLKIQPAKLEDSAVYLCASSLGQGATGELFFGEGSRLTVL.

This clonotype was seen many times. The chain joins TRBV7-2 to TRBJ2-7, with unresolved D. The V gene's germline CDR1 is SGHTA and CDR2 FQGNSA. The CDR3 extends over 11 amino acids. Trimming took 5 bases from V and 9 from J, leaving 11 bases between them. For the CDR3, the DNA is TGTGCCAGCAGCGCCTTAGAGGTGCAGTACTTC. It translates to CASSALEVQYF.

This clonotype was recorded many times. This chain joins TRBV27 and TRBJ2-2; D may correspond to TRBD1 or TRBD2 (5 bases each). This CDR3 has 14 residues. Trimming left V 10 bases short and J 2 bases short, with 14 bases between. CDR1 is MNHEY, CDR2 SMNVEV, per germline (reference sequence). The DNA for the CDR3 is TGTGCCACCAACCGGGGACGAAACACCGGGGAGCTGTTTTTT. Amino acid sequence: CATNRGRNTGELFF.

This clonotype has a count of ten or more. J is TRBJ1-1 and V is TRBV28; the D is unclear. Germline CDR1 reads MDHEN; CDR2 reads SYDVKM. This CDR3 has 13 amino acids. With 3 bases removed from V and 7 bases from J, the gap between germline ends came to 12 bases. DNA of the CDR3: TGTGCCAGCAGTTTTTTTGGCGCCGATGAAGCTTTCTTT. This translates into CASSFFGADEAFF. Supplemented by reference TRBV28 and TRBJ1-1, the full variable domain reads DVKVTQSSRYLVKRTGEKVFLECVQDMDHENMFWYRQDPGLGLRLIYFSYDVKMKEKGDIPEGYSVSREKKERFSLILESASTNQTSMYLCASSFFGADEAFFGQGTRLTVV.

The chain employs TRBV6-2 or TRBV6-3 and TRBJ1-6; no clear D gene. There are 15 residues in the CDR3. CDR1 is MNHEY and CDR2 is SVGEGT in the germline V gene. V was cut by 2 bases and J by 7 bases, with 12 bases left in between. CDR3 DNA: TGTGCCAGCAGTTACGCGCAGGTTGGAAATTCACCCCTCCACTTT. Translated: CASSYAQVGNSPLHF.

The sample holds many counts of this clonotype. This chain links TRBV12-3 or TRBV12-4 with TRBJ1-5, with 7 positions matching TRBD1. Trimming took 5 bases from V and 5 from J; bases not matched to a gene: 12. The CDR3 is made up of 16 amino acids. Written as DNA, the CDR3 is TGTGCCAGCAGTGCCAAGGAGGACAGGCGACATCAGCCCCAGCATTTT. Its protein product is CASSAKEDRRHQPQHF.

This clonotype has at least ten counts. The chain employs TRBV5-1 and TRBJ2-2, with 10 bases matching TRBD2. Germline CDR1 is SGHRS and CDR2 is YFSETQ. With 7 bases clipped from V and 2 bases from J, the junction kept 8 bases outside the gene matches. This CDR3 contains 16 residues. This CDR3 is CASLSLAGVNTGELFF. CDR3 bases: TGCGCCAGCCTGAGTCTAGCGGGAGTAAACACCGGGGAGCTGTTTTTT.

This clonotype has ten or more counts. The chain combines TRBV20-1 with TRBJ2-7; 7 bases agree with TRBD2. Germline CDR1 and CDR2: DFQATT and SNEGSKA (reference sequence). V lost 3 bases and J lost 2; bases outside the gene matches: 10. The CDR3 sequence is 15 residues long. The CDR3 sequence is CSARVPGLHTYEQYF. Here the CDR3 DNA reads TGCAGTGCTAGGGTCCCGGGACTACACACCTACGAGCAGTACTTC.

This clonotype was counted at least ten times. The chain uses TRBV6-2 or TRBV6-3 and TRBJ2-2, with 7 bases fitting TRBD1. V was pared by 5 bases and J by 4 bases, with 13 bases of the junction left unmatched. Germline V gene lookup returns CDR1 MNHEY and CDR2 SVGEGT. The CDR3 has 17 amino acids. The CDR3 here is CASSLYRGSSSTGELFF. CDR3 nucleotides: TGTGCCAGCAGTCTATACAGGGGATCGTCGAGCACCGGGGAGCTGTTTTTT.

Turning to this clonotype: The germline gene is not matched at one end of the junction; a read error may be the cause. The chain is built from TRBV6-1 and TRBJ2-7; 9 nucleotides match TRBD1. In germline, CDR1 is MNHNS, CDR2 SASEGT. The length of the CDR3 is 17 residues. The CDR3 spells CASSKAGSGTGIYEQYF. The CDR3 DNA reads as TGTGCCAGCAGTAAAGCAGGATCCGGGACAGGGATTTACGAGCAGTACTTC.

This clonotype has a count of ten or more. The chain's CDR3 is CATSDSGNTGELFF. Here the CDR3 DNA reads TGTGCCACCAGTGATTCGGGGAACACCGGGGAGCTGTTTTTT. The gene calls are TRBV24-1 and TRBJ2-2; D is unclear. Germline V gene sequence: CDR1 KGHDR, CDR2 SFDVKD. The CDR3 totals 14 residues. V was clipped by 2 bases and J by 1 base, with 4 bases between them.

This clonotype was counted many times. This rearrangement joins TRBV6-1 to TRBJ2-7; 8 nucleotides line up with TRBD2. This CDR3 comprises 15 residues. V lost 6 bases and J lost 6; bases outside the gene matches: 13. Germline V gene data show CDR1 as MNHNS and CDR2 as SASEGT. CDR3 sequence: CASRTQGREGPEQYF. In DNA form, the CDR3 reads TGTGCCAGCAGAACCCAGGGACGGGAGGGGCCCGAGCAGTACTTC.

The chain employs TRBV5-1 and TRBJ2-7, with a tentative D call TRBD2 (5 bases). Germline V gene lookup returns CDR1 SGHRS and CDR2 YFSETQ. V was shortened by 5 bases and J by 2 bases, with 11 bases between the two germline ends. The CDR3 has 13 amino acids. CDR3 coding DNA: TGCGCCAGCAGGGAAGGGAGCGCCTACGAGCAGTACTTC. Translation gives CASREGSAYEQYF.

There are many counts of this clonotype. The CDR3, as DNA: TGTGCCAGCAGTTGGGCCGGGACAGGGAGCACCAAAAACATTCAGTACTTC. Translation: CASSWAGTGSTKNIQYF. V and J are TRBV6-2 or TRBV6-3 and TRBJ2-4, with 9 bases matching TRBD1. The germline V gene encodes CDR1 MNHEY and CDR2 SVGEGT. J gave up 2 bases and V 4 bases, and 9 bases lay outside the gene matches. The CDR3 runs to 17 residues.

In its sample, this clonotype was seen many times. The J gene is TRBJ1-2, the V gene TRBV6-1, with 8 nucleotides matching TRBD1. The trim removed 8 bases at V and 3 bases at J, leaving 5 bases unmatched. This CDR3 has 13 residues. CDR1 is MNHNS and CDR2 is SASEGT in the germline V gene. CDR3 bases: TGTGCCAGCCGGACGACAGGGGACTATGGCTACACCTTC. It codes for CASRTTGDYGYTF.

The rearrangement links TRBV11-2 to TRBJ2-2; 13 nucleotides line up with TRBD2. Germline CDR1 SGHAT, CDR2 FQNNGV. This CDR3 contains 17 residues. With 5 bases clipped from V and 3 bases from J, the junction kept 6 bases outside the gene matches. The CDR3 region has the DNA TGTGCCAGCAGCCATGGACTAGCGGGAGTGTACACCGGGGAGCTGTTTTTT. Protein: CASSHGLAGVYTGELFF.

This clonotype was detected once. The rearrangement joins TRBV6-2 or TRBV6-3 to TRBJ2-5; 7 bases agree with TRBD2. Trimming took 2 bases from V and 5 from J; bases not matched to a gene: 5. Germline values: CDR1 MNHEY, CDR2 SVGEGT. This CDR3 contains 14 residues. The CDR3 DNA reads TGTGCCAGCAGTTACCGGCGGGAGAGTGAGACCCAGTACTTC. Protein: CASSYRRESETQYF.

CDR3 protein: CASSERLAGVYEQYF. CDR3 nucleotide sequence: TGTGCCAGCAGTGAAAGGCTAGCGGGAGTGTACGAGCAGTACTTC. The gene calls are TRBV2 and TRBJ2-7, with TRBD2 matching over 10 bases. From germline, CDR1 is SNHLY and CDR2 FYNNEI. With 2 bases clipped from V and 4 bases from J, the junction kept 5 bases outside the gene matches. The CDR3 covers 15 residues.

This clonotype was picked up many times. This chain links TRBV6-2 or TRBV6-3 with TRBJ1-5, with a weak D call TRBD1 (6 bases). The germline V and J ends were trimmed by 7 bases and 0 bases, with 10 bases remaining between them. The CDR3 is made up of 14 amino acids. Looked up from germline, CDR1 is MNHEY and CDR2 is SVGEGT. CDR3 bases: TGTGCCAGCACGACAGGTAATAGCAATCAGCCCCAGCATTTT. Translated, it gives CASTTGNSNQPQHF.